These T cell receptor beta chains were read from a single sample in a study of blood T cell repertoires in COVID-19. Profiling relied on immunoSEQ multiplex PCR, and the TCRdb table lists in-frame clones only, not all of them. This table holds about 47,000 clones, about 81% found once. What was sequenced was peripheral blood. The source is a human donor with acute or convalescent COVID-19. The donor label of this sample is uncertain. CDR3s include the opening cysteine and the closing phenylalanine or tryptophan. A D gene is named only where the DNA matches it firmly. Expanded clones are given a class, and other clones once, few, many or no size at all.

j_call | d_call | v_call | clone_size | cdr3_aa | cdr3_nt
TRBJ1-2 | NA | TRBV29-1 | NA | CSVVSVGGYTF | TGCAGCGTTGTCTCGGTGGGCGGCTACACCTTC
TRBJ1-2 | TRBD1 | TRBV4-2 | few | CASSQAERTGGYGYTF | TGTGCCAGCAGCCAAGCCGAACGGACAGGGGGATATGGCTACACCTTC
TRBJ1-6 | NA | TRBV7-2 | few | CASSLDTNSPLHF | TGTGCCAGCAGCTTGGACACCAATTCACCCCTCCACTTT
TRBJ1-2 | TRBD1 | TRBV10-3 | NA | CAISPGQGSYGYTF | TGTGCCATCAGTCCGGGACAGGGGTCCTATGGCTACACCTTC
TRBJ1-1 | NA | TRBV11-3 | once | CASSLIGVVPFF | TGTGCCAGCAGCTTAATCGGTGTGGTACCTTTCTTT
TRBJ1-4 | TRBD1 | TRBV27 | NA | CASSLYGTAEKLFF | TGTGCCAGCAGTTTATATGGGACAGCTGAAAAACTGTTTTTT
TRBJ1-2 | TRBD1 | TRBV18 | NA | CASSSDRDYGYTF | TGTGCCAGCTCCTCCGACAGGGACTATGGCTACACCTTC
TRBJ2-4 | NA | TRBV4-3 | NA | CASSQGAVGIQYF | TGCGCCAGCAGCCAAGGTGCGGTTGGCATTCAGTACTTC
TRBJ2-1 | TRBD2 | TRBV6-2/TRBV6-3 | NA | CASSASSGGYNEQFF | TGTGCCAGCAGTGCCTCTAGCGGGGGCTACAATGAGCAGTTCTTC
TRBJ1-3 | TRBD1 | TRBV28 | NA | CASSFRTGGDGGTIYF | TGTGCCAGCAGTTTTCGTACAGGGGGCGATGGGGGCACCATATATTTT
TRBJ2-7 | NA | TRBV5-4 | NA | CASSLVGAQEQYF | TGTGCCAGCAGCTTGGTTGGGGCGCAGGAGCAGTACTTC
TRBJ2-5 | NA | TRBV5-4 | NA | CASSGGGGGETQYF | TGTGCCAGCAGCGGGGGCGGAGGTGGGGAGACCCAGTACTTC
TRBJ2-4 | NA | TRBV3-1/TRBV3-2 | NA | CASSHLQGPKNIQYF | TGTGCCAGCAGCCACCTACAGGGCCCCAAAAACATTCAGTACTTC
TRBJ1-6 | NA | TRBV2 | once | CASRQNGHGNNSPLHF | TGTGCCAGCAGACAGAACGGGCACGGGAATAATTCACCCCTCCACTTT
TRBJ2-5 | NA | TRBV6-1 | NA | CASSEFPPGLAVQETQYF | TGTGCCAGCAGTGAATTTCCTCCTGGTTTAGCGGTCCAAGAGACCCAGTACTTC
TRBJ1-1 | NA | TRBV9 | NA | CASSVAGQSETEAFF | TGTGCCAGCAGCGTAGCAGGACAGTCTGAGACTGAAGCTTTCTTT
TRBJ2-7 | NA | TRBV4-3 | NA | CASSQDRGYEQYF | TGCGCCAGCAGCCAAGATCGCGGTTACGAGCAGTACTTC
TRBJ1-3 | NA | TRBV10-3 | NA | CAISPGQLGNTIYF | TGTGCCATCAGCCCTGGACAGCTAGGAAACACCATATATTTT
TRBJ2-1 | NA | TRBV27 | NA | CASSFLAGSEQFF | TGTGCCAGCAGTTTTCTTGCGGGTAGTGAGCAGTTCTTC
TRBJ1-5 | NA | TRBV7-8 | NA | CASSRTLGQPQHF | TGTGCCAGCAGCCGTACCCTAGGTCAGCCCCAGCATTTT
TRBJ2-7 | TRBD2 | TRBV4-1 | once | CASSQDMAGDYEQYF | TGCGCCAGCAGCCAAGATATGGCGGGAGACTACGAGCAGTACTTC
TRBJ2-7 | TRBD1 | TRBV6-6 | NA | CASSYLGQGSYEQYF | TGTGCCAGCAGTTATCTGGGACAGGGTTCCTACGAGCAGTACTTC
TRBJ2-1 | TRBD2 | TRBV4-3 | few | CASSQGGGSYNEQFF | TGCGCCAGCAGCCAAGGCGGGGGGTCCTACAATGAGCAGTTCTTC
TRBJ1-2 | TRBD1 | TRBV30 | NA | CAWSVGFRGNGYTF | TGTGCCTGGAGTGTAGGGTTCAGGGGGAATGGCTACACCTTC
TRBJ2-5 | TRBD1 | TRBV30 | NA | CAWRETGNQETQYF | TGTGCCTGGAGAGAGACAGGGAACCAAGAGACCCAGTACTTC
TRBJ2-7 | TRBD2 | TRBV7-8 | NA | CASSWGLAGDGEQYF | TGTGCCAGCAGCTGGGGACTAGCGGGAGATGGCGAGCAGTACTTC
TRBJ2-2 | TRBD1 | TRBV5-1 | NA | CASSLGQGDDTGELFF | TGCGCCAGCAGCTTAGGACAGGGGGATGACACCGGGGAGCTGTTTTTT
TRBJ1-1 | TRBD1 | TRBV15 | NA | CATSRLGQGWNTEAFF | TGTGCCACCAGCAGACTCGGACAGGGTTGGAACACTGAAGCTTTCTTT
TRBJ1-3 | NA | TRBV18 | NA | CASSPADSGNTIYF | TGTGCCAGCTCACCTGCGGATTCTGGAAACACCATATATTTT
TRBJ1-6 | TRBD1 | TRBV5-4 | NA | CASSSVPQGAMNSPLHF | TGTGCCAGCAGCTCCGTTCCCCAGGGGGCTATGAATTCACCCCTCCACTTT
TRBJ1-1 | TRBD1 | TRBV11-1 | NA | CASSPRTGGEFEAFF | TGTGCCAGCAGCCCCAGGACAGGGGGAGAATTTGAAGCTTTCTTT
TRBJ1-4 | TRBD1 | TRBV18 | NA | CASSLQGQGEKLFF | TGTGCCAGCTCCCTACAGGGGCAGGGTGAAAAACTGTTTTTT
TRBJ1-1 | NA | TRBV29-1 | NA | CSVESLGSEAFF | TGCAGCGTTGAAAGTCTGGGGAGTGAAGCTTTCTTT
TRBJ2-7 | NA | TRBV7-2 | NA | CASSVSDRYEQYF | TGTGCCAGCAGCGTATCCGACAGGTACGAGCAGTACTTC